This T cell receptor beta chain was profiled in a study of blood T cell repertoires in COVID-19. For the study at large: In each case, the material was cDNA or gDNA derived from T cells, B-cell-depleted T cells, or PBMCs.

V trimming: 4 bases; J trimming: 3 bases; junction bases outside the gene matches: 3. The CDR3 loop spans 15 amino acids. In germline, CDR1 is SGDLS, CDR2 YYNGEE. Under the authors' procedure: Reference gene primer amplification yielded estimated nucleated cell counts. Data came from immunoSEQ multiplex PCR; TCRdb stores just in-frame clones and leaves some out. That table supplies the V and J calls and clone size; D and trimming were determined from the DNA. The repertoire holds around 59,000 clones, with about 91% as singletons. The material sequenced was peripheral blood. This TCR derives from a man between 60 and 75 years old with acute or convalescent COVID-19. This chain uses TRBV9 with TRBJ2-2; 10 positions match TRBD1. For the CDR3, the DNA is TGTGCCAGCAGCCGACAGGGGGCGGACACCGGGGAGCTGTTTTTT. Encoded protein: CASSRQGADTGELFF.